This is a list of T cell receptor beta chains from one sample in a study of early T cells in non-severe SARS-CoV-2 infection. TCRdb redid the calling of the 5' RACE reads with MiXCR, one entry per CDR3 protein. The table lists some 80,000 distinct CDR3 sequences, roughly an eighth of them singletons, with under 1.5% in the top ten. Sequencing was done on a sample of whole blood. The receptors stem from an adult who was a healthcare worker with PCR-confirmed SARS-CoV-2 infection or an uninfected control (not recorded which). Both conserved end residues are part of each CDR3. The D gene is left open where the match is weak. Size is omitted from some rows. Given values are once, few, many or a class for expanded clones.

v_gene	abundance	j_gene	d_gene	CDR3aa	CDR3nt
TRBV28	NA	TRBJ2-5	NA	CASSLSGGAKETQYF	TGTGCCAGCAGTTTATCCGGGGGAGCGAAAGAGACCCAGTACTTC
TRBV30	many	TRBJ2-2	TRBD1	CAWSVGQGITGELFF	TGTGCCTGGAGTGTAGGACAGGGGATCACCGGGGAGCTGTTTTTT
TRBV19	few	TRBJ2-5	NA	CASSRERQETQYF	TGTGCCAGTAGTAGGGAGCGCCAAGAGACCCAGTACTTC
TRBV10-3	NA	TRBJ2-1	NA	CATQGGGYNEQFF	TGTGCCACCCAGGGGGGAGGGTACAATGAGCAGTTCTTC
TRBV20-1	many	TRBJ1-5	TRBD1	CSAKQGSDQPQHF	TGCAGTGCAAAACAGGGGTCTGATCAGCCCCAGCATTTT
TRBV7-3	few	TRBJ1-1	NA	CASSSYKNTEAFF	TGTGCCAGCAGCTCGTACAAGAACACTGAAGCTTTCTTT
TRBV12-5	few	TRBJ2-1	TRBD2	CASGFGTSGRGEQFF	TGTGCTAGTGGTTTCGGGACTAGCGGGAGGGGCGAGCAGTTCTTC
TRBV6-5	many	TRBJ1-3	NA	CASSYSRGGAGNTIYF	TGTGCCAGCAGTTACTCACGGGGGGGAGCTGGAAACACCATATATTTT
TRBV7-9	few	TRBJ2-3	NA	CASSLWGTDTQYF	TGTGCCAGCAGCTTATGGGGCACAGATACGCAGTATTTT
TRBV11-2	NA	TRBJ1-1	TRBD1	CASSQGGQGGTEAFF	TGTGCCAGCAGCCAGGGTGGACAGGGTGGCACTGAAGCTTTCTTT
TRBV7-6	many	TRBJ2-1	NA	CASSGRHNTIQFEQFF	TGTGCCAGCAGCGGAAGACATAATACAATACAATTTGAGCAGTTCTTC
TRBV25-1	NA	TRBJ1-6	NA	CASSTGTNSPLHF	TGTGCCAGTTCAACAGGGACCAATTCACCCCTCCACTTT
TRBV6-2/TRBV6-3	NA	TRBJ2-1	TRBD2	CASSWVRRGGAYNEQFF	TGTGCCAGCAGTTGGGTGCGGCGGGGGGGCGCCTACAATGAGCAGTTCTTC
TRBV18	many	TRBJ1-5	NA	CASSPARANQPQHF	TGTGCCAGCTCACCAGCCAGGGCCAATCAGCCCCAGCATTTT
TRBV7-6	NA	TRBJ2-2	NA	CASSVRALQGSGELFF	TGTGCCAGCAGCGTTAGGGCGCTACAGGGATCCGGGGAGCTGTTTTTT
TRBV4-2	NA	TRBJ1-5	NA	CASSQGMRQPQHF	TGTGCCAGCAGCCAGGGCATGCGGCAGCCCCAGCATTTT
TRBV7-7	NA	TRBJ2-1	NA	CASSIPRGFWNEHFF	TGTGCTAGCAGCATACCCCGGGGGTTTTGGAATGAGCACTTCTTC
TRBV23-1	NA	TRBJ1-2	NA	CDSRNYGYTF	TGCGACAGCAGAAACTATGGCTACACCTTC
TRBV7-8	many	TRBJ2-3	NA	CASSLAEGDTQYF	TGTGCCAGCAGCTTAGCTGAAGGGGATACGCAGTATTTT
TRBV12-3/TRBV12-4	few	TRBJ2-3	NA	CASSFGGNTQYF	TGTGCCAGCAGTTTTGGAGGGAATACGCAGTATTTT
TRBV30	many	TRBJ1-2	NA	CAWSPTRSGREAYGYTF	TGTGCCTGGAGTCCAACTCGTTCGGGACGCGAAGCCTATGGCTACACCTTC
TRBV5-4	few	TRBJ1-1	NA	CASSLSSGSGEAFF	TGTGCCAGCAGCTTAAGCTCAGGGAGCGGTGAAGCTTTCTTT
TRBV20-1	NA	TRBJ2-3	TRBD2	CSARDRISGLATQYF	TGCAGTGCTAGAGATCGGATTTCGGGACTAGCTACGCAGTATTTT
TRBV7-2	NA	TRBJ1-1	NA	CASSRGRTEAFF	TGTGCCAGCAGTAGAGGAAGGACTGAAGCTTTCTTT
TRBV29-1	NA	TRBJ1-3	NA	CSAWSGQGNTIYF	TGCAGCGCCTGGTCGGGCCAGGGAAACACCATATATTTT
TRBV29-1	many	TRBJ2-7	TRBD1	CSVETTGVSDEQYF	TGCAGCGTTGAGACGACAGGGGTTTCGGACGAGCAGTACTTC
TRBV7-8	NA	TRBJ2-1	NA	CASSLALVRTYNEQFF	TGTGCCAGCAGCTTAGCACTAGTACGCACCTACAATGAGCAGTTCTTC
TRBV7-2	NA	TRBJ2-7	TRBD2	CASTVAGGPFEQYF	TGTGCCAGCACCGTAGCGGGGGGGCCCTTCGAGCAGTACTTC
TRBV5-1	many	TRBJ2-5	NA	CASSLETGMVETQYF	TGCGCCAGCAGCCTTGAGACAGGAATGGTAGAGACCCAGTACTTC
TRBV27	many	TRBJ2-5	NA	CASSPRGDWETQYF	TGTGCCAGCAGCCCGAGAGGGGATTGGGAGACCCAGTACTTC
TRBV10-3	NA	TRBJ1-5	NA	CAISEFGDSNQPQHF	TGTGCCATCAGTGAGTTCGGGGATAGCAATCAGCCCCAGCATTTT
TRBV7-2	many	TRBJ2-3	NA	CASRRTGTDTQYF	TGTGCCAGCAGACGTACAGGGACAGATACGCAGTATTTT
TRBV6-2/TRBV6-3	NA	TRBJ2-3	NA	CASSDRDTQYF	TGTGCCAGCAGTGACCGGGATACGCAGTATTTT
TRBV7-9	many	TRBJ2-1	NA	CASSPSSGVGQFF	TGTGCCAGCAGCCCTTCTTCGGGTGTAGGGCAGTTCTTC
TRBV20-1	few	TRBJ2-3	NA	CSARPEDTQYF	TGCAGTGCTAGGCCCGAAGATACGCAGTATTTT
TRBV7-8	many	TRBJ2-5	NA	CASSSRGYWETQYF	TGTGCCAGCAGCTCCCGAGGGTATTGGGAGACCCAGTACTTC